The entry that follows covers one TCR beta chain sequence. Its specificity is not known. TCRdb re-analysed the RACE reads in MiXCR, keeping a single row per CDR3 protein. The table records some 120,000 distinct CDR3 sequences, around 10% of them present only once. Stated time point: patch test 1, 2 weeks after DPC sensitization. Treatment described: therapeutic diphenylcyclopropenone sensitization with weekly scalp DPC. Someone pulled total RNA out of unfractionated whole blood. The data were taken from a study of human T cells and chemical hapten exposure. Study-level background: 2% DPC applied to an approximately 2 cm by approximately 2 cm arm area sensitized donors. Mostly female patients had alopecia areata, totalis or universalis.

Whole-study results and caveats: No shift was seen in TCRs above 1 in 1000 frequency with DPC sensitization.

Material: whole blood, obtained in connection with sensitization to the hapten diphenylcyclopropenone (DPC). This TCR derives from a woman aged 50 to 65 with alopecia areata. Some clones in this sample may be carry-over from other donors' samples.

The CDR3 sequence: CASSFDRTSNQPQHF. The CDR3 region has the DNA TGTGCCAGCTCATTTGACCGAACAAGCAATCAGCCCCAGCATTTT. The chain has TRBV18 and TRBJ1-5; D ambiguous. Trimming shortened V by 5 bases and J by 1 base, and 12 bases separated the two germline ends. This CDR3 is 15 amino acids long. Germline CDR1 reads KGHSH; CDR2 reads LQKENI. Based on the CDR3 plus reference TRBV18 and TRBJ1-5, the full variable domain is NAGVMQNPRHLVRRRGQEARLRCSPMKGHSHVYWYRQLPEEGLKFMVYLQKENIIDESGMPKERFSAEFPKEGPSILRIQQVVRGDSAAYFCASSFDRTSNQPQHFGDGTRLSIL.